This is a list of T cell receptor beta chains from one sample in a study of blood T cell repertoires in COVID-19. Here immunoSEQ multiplex PCR was the method, and the copy in TCRdb shows in-frame clones only, minus some. The table lists 250,000 to 300,000 clones, more than 85% of them singletons. Sample: peripheral blood. Every receptor here comes from a young man with active or convalescent COVID-19. CDR3s include the opening cysteine and the closing phenylalanine or tryptophan. The order of the fields is clone size, J gene, CDR3 length, V gene, D gene, CDR3 DNA, CDR3 protein. D genes are given only for firm matches. Rows give clone size only sometimes, using once, few, many, or a class for an expanded clone.

NA	TRBJ2-1	18	TRBV18	TRBD2	TGTGCCAGCTCACCGTCGGCTAGCGGGCTGCCGCCCTACAATGAGCAGTTCTTC	CASSPSASGLPPYNEQFF
NA	TRBJ1-2	19	TRBV7-9	TRBD1	TGTGCCAGCAGCCTAAAAGGAATTCGACAGGGCGGGTCCGACTATGGCTACACCTTC	CASSLKGIRQGGSDYGYTF
once	TRBJ1-2	14	TRBV6-5	NA	TGTGCCAGCAGGCAGGGGACGGGCAACTATGGCTACACCTTC	CASRQGTGNYGYTF
NA	TRBJ2-5	14	TRBV3-1/TRBV3-2	NA	TGTGCCAGCAGCCGCATCGGGAGCCAAGAGACCCAGTACTTC	CASSRIGSQETQYF
NA	TRBJ1-5	16	TRBV10-3	TRBD1	TGTGCCATCAGTGTTAGGGGACAGCAGGCGGGTCAGCCCCAGCATTTT	CAISVRGQQAGQPQHF
NA	TRBJ2-3	15	TRBV5-1	NA	TGCGCCACCACACGAGGGGGAGCCCCCACAGATACGCAGTATTTT	CATTRGGAPTDTQYF
NA	TRBJ1-3	14	TRBV6-5	NA	TGTGCCAGCAGGACAGGATACTCTGGAAACACCATATATTTT	CASRTGYSGNTIYF
NA	TRBJ1-3	13	TRBV25-1	NA	TGTGCCAGCAGTGTACAGTCTGGAAACACCATATATTTT	CASSVQSGNTIYF
few	TRBJ1-5	13	TRBV12-3/TRBV12-4	NA	TGTGCCAGCAGCGGGGGGAGGATCCAGCCCCAGCATTTT	CASSGGRIQPQHF
NA	TRBJ2-5	23	TRBV21-1	NA	TGTGCCAGCAGCAGAAATGGCCCTTCACTGAGAGACACCCGGGACAGGGAAAAAGAGACCCAGTACTTC	CASSRNGPSLRDTRDREKETQYF
NA	TRBJ1-5	16	TRBV15	TRBD1	TGTGCCACCAGCAGAACAACAGGGGATAGCAATCAGCCCCAGCATTTT	CATSRTTGDSNQPQHF
NA	TRBJ1-5	14	TRBV24-1	TRBD1	TGTGCCACCAGTGTGGGACAGAGCAATCAGCCCCAGCATTTT	CATSVGQSNQPQHF
NA	TRBJ2-5	15	TRBV2	NA	TGTGCCAGCACCTCCATCCGGGACTCTTCCGAGACCCAGTACTTC	CASTSIRDSSETQYF
NA	TRBJ2-5	12	TRBV9	NA	TGTGCCAGCAGCAGGGGTTCAGAGACCCAGTACTTC	CASSRGSETQYF
NA	TRBJ2-7	13	TRBV9	TRBD1	TGTGCCAGCGGCAAGGGACAGGGAAACGAGCAGTACTTC	CASGKGQGNEQYF